Following are 20 T cell receptor beta chains from one sample sequenced in a study of OX40 agonist ivuxolimab in advanced cancers. Assay: immunoSEQ multiplex PCR; the TCRdb copy retains only in-frame clones and omits some. The sample shows around 69,000 clones, about 89% of them seen only once. This material consisted of CD4+ or CD8+ T cells sorted from blood, taken in a trial of the OX40 agonist ivuxolimab. Receptors were obtained from an adult with an advanced solid tumor such as melanoma, head and neck, liver or kidney cancer.

This chain connects TRBV18 to TRBJ2-5, with D possibly being TRBD2 (6 bases). Trimming left V 6 bases short and J 5 bases short, with 19 bases between. This CDR3 has 15 residues. The germline CDR1 and CDR2 sequences are KGHSH and LQKENI. For the CDR3, the DNA is TGTGCCAGCTCTCCCAGCCGGGGGAATGGGGAGACCCAGTACTTC. Translating gives CASSPSRGNGETQYF.

This rearrangement joins TRBV10-1 to TRBJ1-1; no clear D gene. Germline CDR1 is WNHNN and CDR2 is SYGVQD (reference sequence). This CDR3 has 13 amino acids. Trimming took off 6 bases at V and 1 base at J, with 9 bases between the two ends. Here the CDR3 DNA reads TGCGCCAGCAGGCCCACAGCGAACACTGAAGCTTTCTTT. Amino acid sequence: CASRPTANTEAFF.

V and J are TRBV29-1 and TRBJ2-2; 7 bases map to TRBD1. The CDR3 totals 15 residues. V lost 6 bases and J lost 1; bases outside the gene matches: 8. From germline, CDR1 is SQVTM and CDR2 ANQGSEA. The CDR3 here is CSVTPGQMNTGELFF. Here the CDR3 DNA reads TGCAGCGTGACCCCGGGACAGATGAACACCGGGGAGCTGTTTTTT.

The chain's CDR3 is CASSQEWAPGRWGEQYF. In DNA form, the CDR3 reads TGTGCCAGCAGCCAAGAATGGGCTCCAGGGCGATGGGGCGAGCAGTACTTC. This chain links TRBV14 with TRBJ2-7, with a tentative D call TRBD1 (5 bases). Germline V gene lookup returns CDR1 SGHDN and CDR2 FVKESK. The V end was cut by 0 bases, the J end by 6 bases, with 21 bases between. CDR3 length: 17 amino acids.

To note about this clone: The junction departs from germline at one end; a sequencing error may be responsible. This chain uses TRBV9 with TRBJ2-4; 10 bases match TRBD2. Germline V CDR1 and CDR2: SGDLS, YYNGEE. This CDR3 has 14 residues. The CDR3 DNA is TGTGCCAGCAGCTCTCCCGGGACTAGCGACATCCAGTACTTC. The encoded protein is CASSSPGTSDIQYF.

V and J are TRBV10-3 and TRBJ1-1, with a weak D call TRBD1 (5 bases). This CDR3 has 13 amino acids. Germline V gene data show CDR1 as ENHRY and CDR2 as SYGVKD. V shed 10 bases and J shed 7 bases, with 19 bases lying between them. The CDR3, as DNA: TGTGCCACCTGCCGGGGGGAAGAGGGTGAAGCTTTCTTT. Protein product: CATCRGEEGEAFF.

The rearrangement joins TRBV7-3 to TRBJ2-3; TRBD2 aligns across 14 bases. The CDR3 has 19 amino acids. From germline, CDR1 is SGHTA and CDR2 FQGTGA. With 5 bases clipped from V and 10 bases from J, the junction kept 20 bases outside the gene matches. CDR3 loop: CASSQQPIAGTSGSNAQYF. In DNA, the CDR3 is TGTGCCAGCAGCCAGCAACCAATCGCGGGGACTAGCGGGAGTAATGCGCAGTATTTT.

V usage is TRBV10-3 and J usage is TRBJ2-6; no clear D. The germline V gene has CDR1 ENHRY and CDR2 SYGVKD. V dropped 4 bases and J dropped 2 bases, with 6 bases sitting between them. The CDR3 has 14 residues. Written as DNA, the CDR3 is TGTGCCATCAGTGGTCAAACTGGGGCCAACGTCCTGACTTTC. Encoded protein: CAISGQTGANVLTF.

The chain links TRBV28 to TRBJ2-3; D is unclear. Germline CDR1 and CDR2: MDHEN and SYDVKM. V shed 2 bases and J shed 5 bases, with 5 bases lying between them. This CDR3 comprises 12 residues. The CDR3 nucleotides read TGTGCCAGCAGTTTACTCAGAGATACGCAGTATTTT. Its protein product is CASSLLRDTQYF. Complete variable domain (other parts from reference TRBV28 and TRBJ2-3): DVKVTQSSRYLVKRTGEKVFLECVQDMDHENMFWYRQDPGLGLRLIYFSYDVKMKEKGDIPEGYSVSREKKERFSLILESASTNQTSMYLCASSLLRDTQYFGPGTRLTVL.

This chain joins TRBV5-1 and TRBJ1-2; D is ambiguous. This CDR3 spans 12 amino acids. With 4 bases removed from V and 2 bases from J, the gap between germline ends came to 6 bases. Germline V gene data show CDR1 as SGHRS and CDR2 as YFSETQ. CDR3 nucleotide sequence: TGCGCCAGCAGCGAGCAGAACTATGGCTACACCTTC. This gives the protein CASSEQNYGYTF.

This clone turned up a few times. The chain joins TRBV5-4 to TRBJ2-5; 12 nucleotides match TRBD2. This CDR3 comprises 16 residues. The junction had 9 bases not matched to a gene; V was cut back by 4 bases and J by 5 bases. Germline assignment: CDR1 SGHNT and CDR2 YYREEE (reference sequence). The CDR3 reads CASSAPTSGSLETQYF. CDR3 DNA: TGTGCCAGCAGCGCTCCGACTAGCGGGAGTCTGGAGACCCAGTACTTC.

The rearrangement uses TRBV6-5 and TRBJ2-2; D might be TRBD1 or TRBD2, each matching 6 bases. Germline V lookup: CDR1 MNHEY, CDR2 SVGAGI. The CDR3 sequence is 15 residues long. V was cut by 2 bases and J by 4 bases, with 11 bases left in between. The chain's CDR3 is CASSYVGGGTGELFF. Here the CDR3 DNA reads TGTGCCAGCAGTTACGTCGGAGGGGGCACCGGGGAGCTGTTTTTT.

The gene calls are TRBV2 and TRBJ1-1, with D possibly TRBD1 on 5 matching bases. Germline V CDR1 and CDR2: SNHLY, FYNNEI. Trimming took 6 bases from V and 2 from J, leaving 16 bases between them. This CDR3 region has 15 residues. CDR3 region: CASSPTTATNTEAFF. For the CDR3, the DNA is TGTGCCAGCAGCCCTACGACAGCCACAAACACTGAAGCTTTCTTT.

The chain couples TRBV29-1 to TRBJ2-6; D gene ambiguous. Trimming shortened V by 6 bases and J by 0 bases, and 9 bases separated the two germline ends. The CDR3 loop spans 14 amino acids. CDR1 is SQVTM and CDR2 is ANQGSEA in the germline V gene. The DNA of the CDR3 is TGCAGCGTAATCTTGGTCTCTGGGGCCAACGTCCTGACTTTC. It is translated as CSVILVSGANVLTF.

The table lists this clone with a count of one. The rearrangement links TRBV5-5 to TRBJ1-2; D call uncertain. CDR1 and CDR2 from the germline V gene are SGHKS and YYEKEE (reference sequence). This CDR3 has 14 amino acids. Trimming cost V 3 bases and J 5 bases, with 14 bases left between them. As DNA, the CDR3 is TGTGCCAGCAGCTCCACAACAGAGCCTTATGGCTACACCTTC. It yields the protein CASSSTTEPYGYTF. Supplemented by reference TRBV5-5 and TRBJ1-2, the full variable domain reads DAGVTQSPTHLIKTRGQQVTLRCSPISGHKSVSWYQQVLGQGPQFIFQYYEKEERGRGNFPDRFSARQFPNYSSELNVNALLLGDSALYLCASSSTTEPYGYTFGSGTRLTVV.

In this sample, this clone turned up many times. The genes are TRBV28 and TRBJ1-1; a possible D gene is TRBD1 (5 bases). V lost 6 bases and J 1 base, leaving 9 bases between the germline ends. CDR1 is MDHEN and CDR2 is SYDVKM in the germline V gene. The CDR3 is made up of 13 amino acids. The CDR3: CASSRGQNTEAFF. The CDR3 nucleotides are TGTGCCAGCAGCCGAGGACAGAACACTGAAGCTTTCTTT. Full variable domain (missing parts from reference TRBV28 and TRBJ1-1): DVKVTQSSRYLVKRTGEKVFLECVQDMDHENMFWYRQDPGLGLRLIYFSYDVKMKEKGDIPEGYSVSREKKERFSLILESASTNQTSMYLCASSRGQNTEAFFGQGTRLTVV.

The chain combines TRBV11-3 with TRBJ2-7; the match to TRBD1 covers 7 bases. The CDR3 is 12 residues long. V lost 6 bases, J lost 2 bases, and 1 base stayed unmatched. Germline CDR1 and CDR2: SGHNT and YENEEA. The CDR3, as DNA: TGTGCCAGCAGGACAGGGACCTACGAGCAGTACTTC. Translation: CASRTGTYEQYF. The full variable domain, with the rest looked up from reference TRBV11-3 and TRBJ2-7, is EAGVVQSPRYKIIEKKQPVAFWCNPISGHNTLYWYLQNLGQGPELLIRYENEEAVDDSQLPKDRFSAERLKGVDSTLKIQPAELGDSAVYLCASRTGTYEQYFGPGTRLTVT.

V usage is TRBV11-1 and J usage is TRBJ2-5; 12 bases are shared with TRBD1. The CDR3 sequence is 17 residues long. V lost 2 bases, J lost 5 bases, and 9 bases stayed unmatched. CDR1 is SGHAT and CDR2 is FQDESV in the germline V gene (reference sequence). The CDR3 loop reads CASSLRGTGGAWETQYF. The CDR3 DNA is TGTGCCAGCAGCTTACGCGGGACAGGGGGCGCTTGGGAGACCCAGTACTTC.

V gene TRBV6-4 combines with J gene TRBJ2-2; no reliable D call. V lost 6 bases, J lost 0 bases, and 14 bases lay in between. CDR1 is MRHNA and CDR2 is SNTAGT in the germline V gene. The CDR3 contains 16 residues. In DNA form, the CDR3 reads TGTGCCAGCAGGGCACACGACTTCGCGAACACCGGGGAGCTGTTTTTT. Its protein is CASRAHDFANTGELFF.

The chain has TRBV2 and TRBJ2-1; weak D call: TRBD2 (5 bases). The germline V and J ends were trimmed by 4 bases and 4 bases, with 11 bases remaining between them. Germline assignment: CDR1 SNHLY and CDR2 FYNNEI. This CDR3 contains 14 residues. The CDR3 spells CASSVEDLYNEQFF. The DNA for the CDR3 is TGTGCCAGCAGTGTGGAGGACCTTTACAATGAGCAGTTCTTC.